This T cell receptor (beta chain) was found in a study of shared clonotypes between healthy human individuals. The method was immunoSEQ multiplex PCR; TCRdb's version includes in-frame clones alone and lacks a portion of them. Of roughly 2.4 million clones in the sample, approximately 94% are singletons; the top ten hold roughly 0.13%. The CDR3 is 15 residues long. The germline V gene has CDR1 MGHRA and CDR2 YSYEKL. V dropped 1 base and J dropped 1 base, with 9 bases sitting between them. The chain combines TRBV4-1 with TRBJ2-3; D remains ambiguous. Sequencing used naive CD4+ T cells sorted from blood. Subset denoted: CD45RA+ positively selected. The sequence came from a man younger than 35 in good health. The CDR3 nucleotides are TGCGCCAGCAGCCAAGGGCAAACTGGCACAGATACGCAGTATTTT. This encodes CASSQGQTGTDTQYF.